The present TCR beta chain was sequenced within a study of vaccination effects on CD4 cells after COVID-19. Study results and limitations: At late timepoints after vaccination, vaccine- and infection-induced clones shrank markedly.

Comment on this clone: What it binds is not known.

The table came from immunoSEQ multiplex PCR; TCRdb's copy has only in-frame clones and leaves some out. The sample lists over 50,000 clones, around 78% occurring once. Within the ViraFEST assay, antigen-specific CD4+ T cells underwent expansion with viral peptide pools prior to sequencing. CD4+ T cell isolation took place after 10 days of culture. Subjects were given two BNT162b2 or mRNA-1273 vaccine doses. Each culture well received a few million PBMC. These cells were then cultured in IMDM with approximately 10 IU/ml IL-2 and about 9.4 ug/ml peptides. Each culture had half its medium swapped for IL-2 medium on days 3 and 7. The CDR3 sequence is 13 residues long. V was cut by 6 bases and J by 0 bases, with 6 bases left in between.

The sequences come from CD4+ T cells from PBMCs cultured with HCoV-229E spike peptides, collected after COVID-19 vaccination. The TCR originated in a human donor who received a COVID-19 vaccine. The chain combines TRBV23-1 with TRBJ1-5, with unresolved D. TRBV23-1 is identified as an open reading frame with a role that is uncertain. CDR3 bases: TGCGCCAGCAGGCGTTATAGCAATCAGCCCCAGCATTTT. Its translation: CASRRYSNQPQHF.